The 19 T cell receptor beta chains in this list originate from one sample, sequenced in a study of CD8+CD57+ T cells in acquired aplastic anemia. TCR beta VDJ and CDR3 profiles were obtained from a genomic DNA template. From the reads, TCRdb called clonotypes with MiXCR, one entry per CDR3 protein. The sample lists 150,000 to 200,000 distinct CDR3 sequences, about 50% seen once, with over 25% in the top ten. All patients picked for sequencing had shown, by flow cytometry, an expansion of CD8+CD57+ cells. The sequencing input was sorted CD4+, CD8+, or CD8+CD57+ T cells (not recorded which) from PBMCs. The source of these receptors is a human donor with aplastic anemia.

This clonotype was detected ten times or more. The V call is TRBV9, the J call TRBJ1-5; 7 bases are a match to TRBD1. This CDR3 has 14 residues. The V segment lost 3 bases and the J segment 3 bases; nucleotides outside the gene matches: 3. Germline V gene data show CDR1 as SGDLS and CDR2 as YYNGEE. The CDR3 sequence: CASSAGQANQPQHF. The CDR3 nucleotides are TGTGCCAGCAGCGCTGGACAGGCCAATCAGCCCCAGCATTTT.

This clonotype was counted many times. Possible read error: a much larger clone is one base away. V usage is TRBV24-1 and J usage is TRBJ2-1; the match to TRBD2 covers 9 bases. The germline V gene has CDR1 KGHDR and CDR2 SFDVKD. The CDR3 is 17 amino acids. Trimming removed 4 bases from V and 8 bases from J; junction bases left unmatched: 14. The CDR3 reads CATSDLPAGGSFDEQFF. The CDR3 DNA reads TGTGCCACCAGTGACCTACCAGCGGGAGGATCCTTCGATGAGCAGTTCTTC.

This clonotype was counted at least ten times. The rearrangement joins TRBV5-1 to TRBJ1-1; 9 nucleotides agree with TRBD1. V lost 4 bases to trimming and J lost 0 bases; unmatched junction nucleotides: 4. CDR1 is SGHRS, CDR2 YFSETQ, per germline. The CDR3 consists of 15 residues. The CDR3 here is CASSAGQGLNTEAFF. CDR3 coding DNA: TGCGCCAGCAGCGCGGGACAGGGACTGAACACTGAAGCTTTCTTT.

This clonotype was seen ten or more times. The gene calls are TRBV2 and TRBJ2-2; D possibly corresponds to TRBD2 (5 bases). CDR1 and CDR2 from the germline V gene are SNHLY and FYNNEI. This CDR3 contains 13 residues. V was pared by 7 bases and J by 7 bases, with 13 bases between. Here the CDR3 DNA reads TGTGCCAGCACCAGGAAAGAGGGCGGGGAGCTGTTTTTT. The encoded protein is CASTRKEGGELFF.

The gene calls are TRBV20-1 and TRBJ1-5; possible D gene TRBD1, 5 bases. Germline V lookup: CDR1 DFQATT, CDR2 SNEGSKA (reference sequence). The V end was cut by 0 bases, the J end by 3 bases, with 12 bases between. The CDR3 sequence is 15 residues long. This chain's CDR3 is CSARDQGRFNQPQHF. The CDR3 DNA sequence: TGCAGTGCTAGAGATCAGGGACGGTTCAATCAGCCCCAGCATTTT.

V and J are TRBV19 and TRBJ2-6; possibly TRBD2 for D (5 bases). In germline, CDR1 is LNHDA, CDR2 SQIVND (reference sequence). The length of the CDR3 is 17 residues. V was trimmed by 4 bases and J by 0 bases, leaving 13 bases between them. The CDR3 bases are TGTGCCAGTAGTAGCGGGCAGGTCAGCTCTGGGGCCAACGTCCTGACTTTC. Its protein product is CASSSGQVSSGANVLTF.

This clonotype has a count of ten or more. The rearrangement links TRBV3-1 to TRBJ2-1; tentative D call: TRBD2 (6 bases). CDR3 length equals 14 residues. From germline, CDR1 is LGHDT and CDR2 YNNKEL (reference sequence). Between the trimmed V and J ends, which lost 1 base and 4 bases, there was a span of 8 bases. The DNA of the CDR3 is TGTGCCAGCAGCCAAGGGGACTGGTACAATGAGCAGTTCTTC. Its translation is CASSQGDWYNEQFF.

J is TRBJ2-3 and V is TRBV2; unclear D gene. The CDR3 consists of 15 residues. The V gene's germline CDR1 is SNHLY and CDR2 FYNNEI. V was trimmed by 2 bases and J by 6 bases, leaving 15 bases between them. The CDR3 DNA sequence: TGTGCCAGCAGTGAAATGGGTTGGGATCTGGATACGCAGTATTTT. Amino acids: CASSEMGWDLDTQYF. Drawing the rest from reference TRBV2 and TRBJ2-3, the complete variable domain is EPEVTQTPSHQVTQMGQEVILRCVPISNHLYFYWYRQILGQKVEFLVSFYNNEISEKSEIFDDQFSVERPDGSNFTLKIRSTKLEDSAMYFCASSEMGWDLDTQYFGPGTRLTVL.

The rearrangement links TRBV25-1 to TRBJ1-1; D unresolved. Germline V gene lookup returns CDR1 MGHDK and CDR2 SYGVNS. V was pared by 0 bases and J by 1 base, with 6 bases between. The CDR3 extends over 14 amino acids. CDR3 nucleotide sequence: TGTGCCAGCAGTGAATATCCGGGGAACACTGAAGCTTTCTTT. Translating it yields CASSEYPGNTEAFF.

The rearrangement links TRBV10-3 to TRBJ2-3, with a possible D match to TRBD1 (6 bases). The V end lost 7 bases, the J end lost 2 bases, and 10 bases lay between the germline ends. This CDR3 contains 13 residues. Looked up from germline, CDR1 is ENHRY and CDR2 is SYGVKD. The CDR3 here is CAITRQDTDTQYF. DNA for the CDR3: TGTGCCATCACCCGACAGGACACAGATACGCAGTATTTT.

J is TRBJ2-3 and V is TRBV10-3; 8 bases are shared with TRBD2. This CDR3 is 15 amino acids long. Trimming cost V 0 bases and J 3 bases; bases outside gene matches: 2. Germline values: CDR1 ENHRY, CDR2 SYGVKD. CDR3 amino acids: CAISESTSETDTQYF. The CDR3 DNA follows: TGTGCCATCAGTGAGTCGACTAGCGAGACAGATACGCAGTATTTT.

The rearrangement links TRBV29-1 to TRBJ2-7, with 13 bases fitting TRBD2. Matching the DNA end better, TRBJ2-1 makes the J call doubtful. This CDR3 comprises 15 residues. CDR1 is SQVTM and CDR2 is ANQGSEA in the germline V gene. CDR3 sequence reads: CSVGLAGGHSYEQFF. Here the CDR3 DNA reads TGCAGCGTTGGACTAGCGGGAGGACACTCCTACGAGCAGTTCTTC.

This clonotype showed up many times. The gene calls are TRBV11-1 and TRBJ1-2; possibly TRBD1 for D (6 bases). Germline V gene data show CDR1 as SGHAT and CDR2 as FQDESV (reference sequence). The CDR3 extends over 16 amino acids. V was clipped by 4 bases and J by 4 bases, with 19 bases between them. The CDR3 region is CASSSRGGKGSYGYTF. The CDR3, as DNA: TGTGCCAGCAGCTCGAGAGGGGGTAAGGGGTCCTATGGCTACACCTTC.

The CDR3 reads CATSGGGLSGANVLTF. The CDR3 coding sequence is TGTGCCACCAGTGGGGGGGGACTATCTGGGGCCAACGTCCTGACTTTC. V usage is TRBV24-1 and J usage is TRBJ2-6; 7 bases agree with TRBD2. Germline CDR1 and CDR2: KGHDR and SFDVKD. The CDR3 consists of 16 residues. V shed 5 bases, J shed 1 base, and the junction held 4 bases outside the gene matches.

This clonotype has only a few counts. This sequence joins TRBV7-6 and TRBJ2-7; no firm D call. From germline, CDR1 is SGHVS and CDR2 FNYEAQ. The germline V and J ends were trimmed by 5 bases and 7 bases, with 24 bases remaining between them. The CDR3 is 16 residues long. In DNA form, the CDR3 reads TGTGCCAGCAGCGCGAACGGACGGGCGCTGCTCGGGGAGCAGTACTTC. Its protein is CASSANGRALLGEQYF.

The chain employs TRBV30 and TRBJ2-7; TRBD2 is a possible D gene (6 bases). Germline CDR1 GTSNPN, CDR2 SVGIG (reference sequence). The V end lost 5 bases, the J end lost 3 bases, and 14 bases lay between the germline ends. The CDR3 loop spans 13 amino acids. CDR3 bases: TGTGCCTGGGGGGGGTCGGGTGGCTACGAGCAGTACTTC. Translating it yields CAWGGSGGYEQYF.

The chain joins TRBV2 to TRBJ2-3; D tentatively reads TRBD1 or TRBD2 (6 bases each). V lost 6 bases, J lost 5 bases, and 18 bases lay in between. The CDR3 contains 15 residues. CDR1 SNHLY and CDR2 FYNNEI come from the germline V gene. CDR3 in amino acids: CASSRHGGEGDTQYF. CDR3 nucleotides: TGTGCCAGCAGCCGCCACGGGGGCGAGGGAGATACGCAGTATTTT.

The J gene is TRBJ1-4, the V gene TRBV10-3; 7 bases are a match to TRBD1. Looked up from germline, CDR1 is ENHRY and CDR2 is SYGVKD. J gave up 0 bases and V 10 bases, and 14 bases lay outside the gene matches. The CDR3 has 17 amino acids. CDR3 protein: CASRGRQGHSTNEKLFF. DNA for the CDR3: TGTGCCAGCAGGGGGAGACAGGGCCACTCAACTAATGAAAAACTGTTTTTT.

This chain uses TRBV2 with TRBJ2-5; no definite D call. Germline CDR1 reads SNHLY; CDR2 reads FYNNEI. Between the trimmed V and J ends, which lost 4 bases and 4 bases, there was a span of 13 bases. CDR3 length: 14 residues. The CDR3 sequence is CASSGGRSVETQYF. CDR3 sequence (DNA): TGTGCCAGCAGTGGTGGCAGGAGCGTAGAGACCCAGTACTTC.